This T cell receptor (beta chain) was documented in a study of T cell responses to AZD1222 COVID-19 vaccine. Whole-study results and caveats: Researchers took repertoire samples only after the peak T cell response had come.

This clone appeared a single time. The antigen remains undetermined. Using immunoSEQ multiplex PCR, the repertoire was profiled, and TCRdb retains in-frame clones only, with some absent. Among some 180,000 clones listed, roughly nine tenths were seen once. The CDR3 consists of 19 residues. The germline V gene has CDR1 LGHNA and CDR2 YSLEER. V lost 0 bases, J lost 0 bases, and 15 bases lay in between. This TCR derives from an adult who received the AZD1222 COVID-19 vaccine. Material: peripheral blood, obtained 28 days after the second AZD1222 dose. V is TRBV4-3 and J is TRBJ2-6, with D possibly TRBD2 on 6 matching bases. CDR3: CASSQDLTGEVSGANVLTF. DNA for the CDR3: TGCGCCAGCAGCCAAGATCTGACGGGAGAGGTCTCTGGGGCCAACGTCCTGACTTTC.